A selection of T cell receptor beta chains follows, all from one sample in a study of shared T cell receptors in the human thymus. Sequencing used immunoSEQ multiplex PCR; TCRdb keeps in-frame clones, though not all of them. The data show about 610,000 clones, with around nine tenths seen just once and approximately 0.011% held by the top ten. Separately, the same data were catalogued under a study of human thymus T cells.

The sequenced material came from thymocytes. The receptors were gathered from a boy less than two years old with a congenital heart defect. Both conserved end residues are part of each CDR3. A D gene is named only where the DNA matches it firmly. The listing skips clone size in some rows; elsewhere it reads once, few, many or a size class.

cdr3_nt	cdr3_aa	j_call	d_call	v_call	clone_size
TGTGCCAGCAGCAATAGTAATCAGCCCCAGCATTTT	CASSNSNQPQHF	TRBJ1-5	-	TRBV21-1	once
TGCGCCAGCAGCCAAGGGGGGGGGAGCCGGGCAGATACGCAGTATTTT	CASSQGGGSRADTQYF	TRBJ2-3	TRBD2	TRBV4-3	-
TGTGCCATCAGTGAGTCGGGAAGGGATGAGGGCCAGTACTTC	CAISESGRDEGQYF	TRBJ2-5	-	TRBV10-3	-
TGTGCCATCGGACGGGAGGGCCGGGGAAACATTCAGTACTTC	CAIGREGRGNIQYF	TRBJ2-4	TRBD2	TRBV10-3	once
TGTGCCAGCAGCCCGAGACAGGGGCGCACCTACGAGCAGTACTTC	CASSPRQGRTYEQYF	TRBJ2-7	TRBD1	TRBV5-4	-
TGTGCCAGCAGCCAGGCTGGCAGGTTGAACACTGAAGCTTTCTTT	CASSQAGRLNTEAFF	TRBJ1-1	-	TRBV14	-
TGTGCCAGCAATCTTGGGACTAGCGGGAGGGCGAACTACGAGCAGTACTTC	CASNLGTSGRANYEQYF	TRBJ2-7	-	TRBV21-1	-
TGTGCCACCAGCAGAGAGATTAGCGGGAGGAGCGGGGAGCTGTTTTTT	CATSREISGRSGELFF	TRBJ2-2	TRBD2	TRBV15	-
TGTGCCACCAGCAGAGATCGACAGGGTGGAGAGGGACAGGGACGTTACGAGCAGTACTTC	CATSRDRQGGEGQGRYEQYF	TRBJ2-7	TRBD1	TRBV15	-
TGTGCCAGCACCCAAGCGGGAGGTCTGAACGGGGAGCTGTTTTTT	CASTQAGGLNGELFF	TRBJ2-2	TRBD2	TRBV6-5	once
TGTGCCAGCAGCCGCCTAGGGAGCCTTGTCGGCTACACCTTC	CASSRLGSLVGYTF	TRBJ1-2	-	TRBV14	-
TGCGCCAGCAGCCAAGAGGAGTGGCAGGACACCAACTCCTACAATGAGCAGTTCTTC	CASSQEEWQDTNSYNEQFF	TRBJ2-1	-	TRBV4-3	-
TGTGCCTGGAGTTTGCTTACAGGGGAGGCCTATGGCTACACCTTC	CAWSLLTGEAYGYTF	TRBJ1-2	TRBD1	TRBV30	-
TGTGCCAGCAGCTTTCGGACAGGGGGGAATGAGCAGTTCTTC	CASSFRTGGNEQFF	TRBJ2-1	TRBD1	TRBV5-6	-
TGTGCCAGCAGCAAAGCCCCCGGCAGGGGGAATGGCTACACCTTC	CASSKAPGRGNGYTF	TRBJ1-2	-	TRBV21-1	-
TGTGCCAGCGGGACAGGGGGCTCCGGGGAGCTGTTTTTT	CASGTGGSGELFF	TRBJ2-2	TRBD1	TRBV25-1	-
TGTGCCAGCAGTTTATCTAGGACCCGGAGGAAGAACACTGAAGCTTTCTTT	CASSLSRTRRKNTEAFF	TRBJ1-1	-	TRBV28	-
TGTGCCAGCAGCTTGGATTTGGCGGGAGCGCTCGAGCAGTACTTC	CASSLDLAGALEQYF	TRBJ2-7	TRBD2	TRBV5-4	-
TGTGTCACCAGCAAACCTAGCGGGGGATACTACGAGCAGTACTTC	CVTSKPSGGYYEQYF	TRBJ2-7	TRBD2	TRBV2	-
TGTGCCAGCAGGGGACTAGGAACTAGCACAGATACGCAGTATTTT	CASRGLGTSTDTQYF	TRBJ2-3	TRBD2	TRBV27	-
TGCGCCAGCAGCCGATACAGGGGCGACGAGCAGTACTTC	CASSRYRGDEQYF	TRBJ2-7	TRBD1	TRBV4-1	-
TGTGCCAGTAGTACCGGGACTTCGGGAGGAAACACCATATATTTT	CASSTGTSGGNTIYF	TRBJ1-3	-	TRBV19	few
TGTGCCAGCAGTGAAGAGGGCAGGGGAATAGGAGATACGCAGTATTTT	CASSEEGRGIGDTQYF	TRBJ2-3	-	TRBV25-1	-
TGCGCCAGCAGCCAAGATGTGGGGCTAGCGGGAGTTGAGCGAGAGACCCAGTACTTC	CASSQDVGLAGVERETQYF	TRBJ2-5	TRBD2	TRBV4-3	-
TGTGCCAGCAGCTTGGGGCTTGACAGGGGGCGGGATACAGATACGCAGTATTTT	CASSLGLDRGRDTDTQYF	TRBJ2-3	TRBD1	TRBV5-4	-
TGTGCCACCAGCAGAGGCGGGAGAGCCTCGGGTGAGCAGTTCTTC	CATSRGGRASGEQFF	TRBJ2-1	TRBD2	TRBV15	-
TGCGCCAGCAGCCCTCCGACGCGGGAGAGGCGGCACGAGCAGTACTTC	CASSPPTRERRHEQYF	TRBJ2-7	TRBD2	TRBV5-1	-
TGTGCCAGCAGCTTAGAAACTAGCGGGGGGCGCACAGATACGCAGTATTTT	CASSLETSGGRTDTQYF	TRBJ2-3	TRBD2	TRBV7-3	-
TGTGCCAGCAGTGAATTTGTGGGACTAGCGGGAAGAACCGGAGGCAATGAGCAGTTCTTC	CASSEFVGLAGRTGGNEQFF	TRBJ2-1	TRBD2	TRBV6-1	-
TGTGCCAGTAGTATTGGTGCCCAGGTCCAGTTCTTC	CASSIGAQVQFF	TRBJ2-1	-	TRBV19	-
TGTGCCAGCAGCTTTTTTTCCAGCGGACCCTACGAGCAGTACTTC	CASSFFSSGPYEQYF	TRBJ2-7	-	TRBV5-8	-
TGTGCCAGCAGCTCAGGGACTAGCCCCGAGACCCAGTACTTC	CASSSGTSPETQYF	TRBJ2-5	TRBD2	TRBV7-9	-
TGCGCCAGCACTGGATTTGTCAGGCCGAAGGTCTTC	CASTGFVRPKVF	TRBJ1-2	-	TRBV10-2	-
TGTGCCAGCAGCAGGGGGACAGGGGGCGGCCACGAGCAGTACTTC	CASSRGTGGGHEQYF	TRBJ2-7	TRBD1	TRBV7-6	-